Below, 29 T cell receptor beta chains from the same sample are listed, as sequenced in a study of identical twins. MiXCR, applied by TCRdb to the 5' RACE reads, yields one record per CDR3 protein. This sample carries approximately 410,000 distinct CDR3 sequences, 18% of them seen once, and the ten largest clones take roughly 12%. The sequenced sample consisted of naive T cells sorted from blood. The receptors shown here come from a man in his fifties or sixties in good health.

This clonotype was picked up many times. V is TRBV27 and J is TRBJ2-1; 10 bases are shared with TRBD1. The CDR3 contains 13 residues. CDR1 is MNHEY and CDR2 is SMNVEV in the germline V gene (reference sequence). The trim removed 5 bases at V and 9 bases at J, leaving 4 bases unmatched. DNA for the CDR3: TGTGCCAGCAGTCTGGGACAGGGGATTGAGCAGTTCTTC. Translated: CASSLGQGIEQFF.

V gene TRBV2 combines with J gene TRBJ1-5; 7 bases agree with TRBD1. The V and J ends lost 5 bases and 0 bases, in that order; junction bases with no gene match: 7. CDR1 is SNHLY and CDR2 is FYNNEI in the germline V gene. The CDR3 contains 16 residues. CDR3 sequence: CASSLRQGGSNQPQHF. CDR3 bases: TGTGCCAGCAGTCTACGACAGGGAGGTAGCAATCAGCCCCAGCATTTT.

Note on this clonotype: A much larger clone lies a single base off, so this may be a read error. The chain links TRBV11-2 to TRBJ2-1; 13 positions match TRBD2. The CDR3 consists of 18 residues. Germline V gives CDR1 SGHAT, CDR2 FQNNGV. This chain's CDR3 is CASSLSLTSGRAVNGQFF. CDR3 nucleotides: TGTGCCAGCAGCTTAAGTCTCACTAGCGGGAGGGCCGTGAATGGGCAGTTCTTC.

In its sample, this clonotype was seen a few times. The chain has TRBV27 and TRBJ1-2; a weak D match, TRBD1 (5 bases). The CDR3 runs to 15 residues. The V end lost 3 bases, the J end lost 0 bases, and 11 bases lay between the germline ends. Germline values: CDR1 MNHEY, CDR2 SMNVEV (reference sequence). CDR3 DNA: TGTGCCAGCAGTTTCGGGACCGGAGCTAACTATGGCTACACCTTC. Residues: CASSFGTGANYGYTF.

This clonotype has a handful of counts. In DNA form, the CDR3 reads TGTGCCAGCAGCCCGACTAGCGGGGGGAGAGAGCAGTTCTTC. Translated: CASSPTSGGREQFF. The chain couples TRBV12-3 or TRBV12-4 to TRBJ2-1; 13 bases line up with TRBD2. CDR3 size: 14 residues. Trimming cost V 6 bases and J 10 bases; bases outside gene matches: 6.

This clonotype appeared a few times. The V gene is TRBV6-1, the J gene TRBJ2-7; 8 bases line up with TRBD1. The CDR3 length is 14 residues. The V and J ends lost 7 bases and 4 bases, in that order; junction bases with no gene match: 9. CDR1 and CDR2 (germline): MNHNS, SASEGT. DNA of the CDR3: TGTGCCAGCATCCTCGGGACAGGTGCTTACGAGCAGTACTTC. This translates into CASILGTGAYEQYF.

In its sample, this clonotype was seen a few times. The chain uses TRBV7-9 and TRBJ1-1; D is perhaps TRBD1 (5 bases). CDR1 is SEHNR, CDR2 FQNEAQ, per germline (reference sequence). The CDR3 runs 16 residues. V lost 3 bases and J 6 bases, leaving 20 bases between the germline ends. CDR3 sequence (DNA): TGTGCCAGCAGCTTTCAAACCGGGGCGATTAGTCCTGAAGCTTTCTTT. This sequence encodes CASSFQTGAISPEAFF. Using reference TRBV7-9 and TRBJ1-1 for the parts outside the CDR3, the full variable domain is DTGVSQNPRHKITKRGQNVTFRCDPISEHNRLYWYRQTLGQGPEFLTYFQNEAQLEKSRLLSDRFSAERPKGSFSTLEIQRTEQGDSAMYLCASSFQTGAISPEAFFGQGTRLTVV.

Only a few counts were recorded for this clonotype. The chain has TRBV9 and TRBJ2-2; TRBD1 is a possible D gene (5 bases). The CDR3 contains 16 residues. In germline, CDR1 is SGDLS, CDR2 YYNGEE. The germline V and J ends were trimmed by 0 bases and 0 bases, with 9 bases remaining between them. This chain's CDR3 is CASSVGGSANTGELFF. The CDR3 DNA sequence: TGTGCCAGCAGCGTAGGGGGCAGCGCGAACACCGGGGAGCTGTTTTTT.

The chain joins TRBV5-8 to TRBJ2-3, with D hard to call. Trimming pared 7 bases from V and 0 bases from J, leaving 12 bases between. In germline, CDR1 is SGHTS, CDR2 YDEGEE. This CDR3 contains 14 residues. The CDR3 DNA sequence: TGTGCCAGCGAAAGACACCTCAGCACAGATACGCAGTATTTT. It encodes CASERHLSTDTQYF.

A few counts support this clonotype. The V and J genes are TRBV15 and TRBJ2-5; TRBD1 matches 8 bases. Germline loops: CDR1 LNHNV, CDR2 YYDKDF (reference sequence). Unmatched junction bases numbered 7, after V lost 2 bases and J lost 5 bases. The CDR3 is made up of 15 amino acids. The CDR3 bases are TGTGCCACCAGCAGAACCAGACAGGGGATTGAGACCCAGTACTTC. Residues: CATSRTRQGIETQYF.

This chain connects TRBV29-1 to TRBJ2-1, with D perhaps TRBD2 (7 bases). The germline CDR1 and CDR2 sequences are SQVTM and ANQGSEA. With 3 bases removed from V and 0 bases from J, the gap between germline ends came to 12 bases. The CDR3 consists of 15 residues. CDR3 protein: CSVDRAGASYNEQFF. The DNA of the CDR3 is TGCAGCGTTGATAGGGCGGGGGCCTCCTACAATGAGCAGTTCTTC.

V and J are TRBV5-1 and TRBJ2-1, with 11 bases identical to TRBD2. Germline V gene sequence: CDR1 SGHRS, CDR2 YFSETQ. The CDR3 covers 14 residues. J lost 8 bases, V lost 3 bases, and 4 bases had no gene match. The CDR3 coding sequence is TGCGCCAGCAGCTACGGTAGCGGGGGGGATGAGCAGTTCTTC. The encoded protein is CASSYGSGGDEQFF.

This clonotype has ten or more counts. As DNA, the CDR3 is TGCAGTGCTTCGTACCGGGCAAAAGAGACCCAGTACTTC. Protein: CSASYRAKETQYF. J is TRBJ2-5 and V is TRBV20-1; no clear D. This CDR3 comprises 13 residues. Trimming removed 5 bases from V and 3 bases from J, with 13 bases in between. The germline gives CDR1 DFQATT, CDR2 SNEGSKA (reference sequence).

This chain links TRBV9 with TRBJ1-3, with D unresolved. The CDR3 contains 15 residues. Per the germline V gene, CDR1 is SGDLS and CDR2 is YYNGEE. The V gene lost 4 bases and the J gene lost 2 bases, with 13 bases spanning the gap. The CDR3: CASSSRRTAGNTIYF. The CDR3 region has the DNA TGTGCCAGCAGCAGTCGACGGACGGCTGGAAACACCATATATTTT.

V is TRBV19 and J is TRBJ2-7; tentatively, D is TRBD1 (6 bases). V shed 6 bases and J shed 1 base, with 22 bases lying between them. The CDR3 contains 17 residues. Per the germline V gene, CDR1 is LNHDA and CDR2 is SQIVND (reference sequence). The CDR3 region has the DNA TGTGCCAGTAGCAAAAACCGGGACACCCTATGGTCCTACGAGCAGTACTTC. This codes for CASSKNRDTLWSYEQYF.

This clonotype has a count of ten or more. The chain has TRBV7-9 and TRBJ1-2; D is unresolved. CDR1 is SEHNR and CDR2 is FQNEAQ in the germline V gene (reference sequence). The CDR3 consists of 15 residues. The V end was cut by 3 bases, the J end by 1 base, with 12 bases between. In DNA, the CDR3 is TGTGCCAGCAGCTTTTCCTTGCCGAATAACTATGGCTACACCTTC. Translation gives CASSFSLPNNYGYTF.

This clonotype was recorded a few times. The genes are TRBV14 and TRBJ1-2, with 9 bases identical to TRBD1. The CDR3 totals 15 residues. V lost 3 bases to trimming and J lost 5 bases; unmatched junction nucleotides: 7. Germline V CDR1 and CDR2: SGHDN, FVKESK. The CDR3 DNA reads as TGTGCCAGCAGCCAGAACCAAGGGACAGGGTATGGCTACACCTTC. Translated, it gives CASSQNQGTGYGYTF.

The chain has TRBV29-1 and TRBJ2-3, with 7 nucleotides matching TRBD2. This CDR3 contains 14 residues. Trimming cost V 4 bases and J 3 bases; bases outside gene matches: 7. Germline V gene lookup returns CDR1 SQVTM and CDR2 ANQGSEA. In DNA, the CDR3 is TGCAGCGTTGGTGGCGGGAGAGGTACAGATACGCAGTATTTT. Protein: CSVGGGRGTDTQYF.

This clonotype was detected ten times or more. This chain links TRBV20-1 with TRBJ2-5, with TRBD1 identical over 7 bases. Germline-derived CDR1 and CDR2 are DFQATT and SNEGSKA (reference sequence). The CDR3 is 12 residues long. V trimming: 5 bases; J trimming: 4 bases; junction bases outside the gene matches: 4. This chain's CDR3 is CSASTGRETQYF. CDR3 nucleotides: TGCAGTGCTTCGACAGGGAGAGAGACCCAGTACTTC.

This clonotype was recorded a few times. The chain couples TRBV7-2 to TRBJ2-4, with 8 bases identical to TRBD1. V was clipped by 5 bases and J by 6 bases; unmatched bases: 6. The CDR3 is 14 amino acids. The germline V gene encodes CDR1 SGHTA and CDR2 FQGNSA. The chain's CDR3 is CASSGQGVLNIQYF. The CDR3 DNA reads TGTGCCAGCAGCGGACAGGGAGTGCTAAACATTCAGTACTTC.

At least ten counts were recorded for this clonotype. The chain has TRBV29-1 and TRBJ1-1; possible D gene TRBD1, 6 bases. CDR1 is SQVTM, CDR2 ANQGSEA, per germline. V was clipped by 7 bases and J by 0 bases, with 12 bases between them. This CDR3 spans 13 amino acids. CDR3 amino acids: CSAGQTLNTEAFF. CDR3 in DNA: TGCAGCGCTGGACAGACCCTGAACACTGAAGCTTTCTTT.

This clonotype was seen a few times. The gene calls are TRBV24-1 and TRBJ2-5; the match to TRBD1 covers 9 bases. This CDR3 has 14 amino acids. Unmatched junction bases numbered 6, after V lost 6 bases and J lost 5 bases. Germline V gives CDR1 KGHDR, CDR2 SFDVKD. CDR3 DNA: TGTGCCACCAGTAAACAGGGGGCTGCTGAGACCCAGTACTTC. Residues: CATSKQGAAETQYF.

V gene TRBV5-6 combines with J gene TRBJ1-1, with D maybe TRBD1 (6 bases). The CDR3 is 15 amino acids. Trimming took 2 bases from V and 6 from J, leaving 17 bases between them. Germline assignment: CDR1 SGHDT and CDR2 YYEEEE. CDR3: CASSFMGTGFAEAFF. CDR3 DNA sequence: TGTGCCAGCAGCTTTATGGGCACAGGGTTCGCTGAAGCTTTCTTT.

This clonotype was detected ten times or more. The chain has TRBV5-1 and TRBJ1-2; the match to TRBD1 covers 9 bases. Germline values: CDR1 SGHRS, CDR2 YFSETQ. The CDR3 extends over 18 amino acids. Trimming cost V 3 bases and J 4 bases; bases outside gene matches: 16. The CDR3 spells CASSSVPGTGRRSYGYTF. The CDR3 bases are TGCGCCAGCAGCTCGGTCCCCGGGACAGGGCGTAGGAGCTATGGCTACACCTTC.

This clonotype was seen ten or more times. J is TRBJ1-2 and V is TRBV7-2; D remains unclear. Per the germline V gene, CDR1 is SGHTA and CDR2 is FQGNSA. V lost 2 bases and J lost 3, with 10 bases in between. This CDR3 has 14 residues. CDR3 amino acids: CASSLTASDYGYTF. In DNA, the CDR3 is TGTGCCAGCAGCTTAACGGCCTCGGACTATGGCTACACCTTC.

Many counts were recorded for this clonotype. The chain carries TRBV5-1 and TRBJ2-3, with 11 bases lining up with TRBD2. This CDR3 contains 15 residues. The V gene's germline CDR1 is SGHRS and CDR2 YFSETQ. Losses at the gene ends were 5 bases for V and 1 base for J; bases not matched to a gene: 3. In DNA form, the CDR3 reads TGCGCCAGCAGACTGACTAGCGGGGGCACAGATACGCAGTATTTT. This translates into CASRLTSGGTDTQYF.

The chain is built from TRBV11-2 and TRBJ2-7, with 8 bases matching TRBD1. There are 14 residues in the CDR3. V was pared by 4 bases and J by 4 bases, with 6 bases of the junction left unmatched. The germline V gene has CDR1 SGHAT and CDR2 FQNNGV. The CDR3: CASSWTGNKYEQYF. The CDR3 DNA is TGTGCCAGCAGCTGGACAGGGAATAAGTACGAGCAGTACTTC.

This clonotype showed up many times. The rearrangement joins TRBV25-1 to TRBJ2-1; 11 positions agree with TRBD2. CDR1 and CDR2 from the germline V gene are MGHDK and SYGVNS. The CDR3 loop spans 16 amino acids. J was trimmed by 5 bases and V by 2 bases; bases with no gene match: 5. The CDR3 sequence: CASSELAGGMNNEQFF. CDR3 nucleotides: TGTGCCAGCAGTGAACTAGCGGGAGGCATGAACAATGAGCAGTTCTTC.

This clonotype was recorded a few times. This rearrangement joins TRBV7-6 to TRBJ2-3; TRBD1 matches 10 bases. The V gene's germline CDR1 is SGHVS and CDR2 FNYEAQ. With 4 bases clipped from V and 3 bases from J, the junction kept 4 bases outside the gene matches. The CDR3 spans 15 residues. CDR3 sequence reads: CASSWTGGETDTQYF. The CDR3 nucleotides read TGTGCCAGCAGCTGGACAGGGGGAGAAACAGATACGCAGTATTTT. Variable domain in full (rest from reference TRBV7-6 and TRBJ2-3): GAGVSQSPRYKVTKRGQDVALRCDPISGHVSLYWYRQALGQGPEFLTYFNYEAQQDKSGLPNDRFSAERPEGSISTLTIQRTEQRDSAMYRCASSWTGGETDTQYFGPGTRLTVL.